This T cell receptor (beta chain) was documented in a study of shared clonotypes between healthy human individuals. The germline V and J ends were trimmed by 0 bases and 3 bases, with 11 bases remaining between them. Looked up from germline, CDR1 is SGHTA and CDR2 is FQGNSA. The CDR3 loop spans 16 amino acids. Profiling relied on immunoSEQ multiplex PCR, and the TCRdb table lists in-frame clones only, not all of them. The sample includes millions of clones, about 95% of them seen just once. Only CD45RO-negative cells positively selected for CCR7 counted as naive CD8 cells, so terminally differentiated effector memory CD45RA+ cells were excluded.

The chain carries TRBV7-2 and TRBJ2-2, with D possibly being TRBD2 (6 bases). Input material: naive CD8+ T cells sorted from blood. This clonotype was obtained from a young man in good health. The CDR3 DNA reads TGTGCCAGCAGCTTAGCCGCGGGACCAGACACCGGGGAGCTGTTTTTT. Amino acids: CASSLAAGPDTGELFF.